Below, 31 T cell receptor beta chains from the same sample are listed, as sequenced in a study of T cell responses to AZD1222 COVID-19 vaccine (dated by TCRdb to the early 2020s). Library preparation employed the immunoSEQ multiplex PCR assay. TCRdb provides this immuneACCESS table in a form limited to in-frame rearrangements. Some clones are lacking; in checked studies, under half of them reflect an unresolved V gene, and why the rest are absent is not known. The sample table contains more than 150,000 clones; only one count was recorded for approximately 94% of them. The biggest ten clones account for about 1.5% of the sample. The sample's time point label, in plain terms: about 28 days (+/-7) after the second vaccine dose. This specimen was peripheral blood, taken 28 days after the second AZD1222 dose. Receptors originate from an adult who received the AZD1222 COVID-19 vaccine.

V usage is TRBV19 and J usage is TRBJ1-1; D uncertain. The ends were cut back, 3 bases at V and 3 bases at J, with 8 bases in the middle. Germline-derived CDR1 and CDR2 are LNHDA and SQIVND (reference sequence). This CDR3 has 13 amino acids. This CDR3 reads CASSINSHTEAFF. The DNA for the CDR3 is TGTGCCAGTAGTATTAACAGCCACACTGAAGCTTTCTTT.

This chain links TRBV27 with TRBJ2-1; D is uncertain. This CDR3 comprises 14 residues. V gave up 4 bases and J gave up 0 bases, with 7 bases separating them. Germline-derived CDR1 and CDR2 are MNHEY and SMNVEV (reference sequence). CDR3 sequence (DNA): TGTGCCAGCAGTTCCCCGGCCTCCTACAATGAGCAGTTCTTC. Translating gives CASSSPASYNEQFF.

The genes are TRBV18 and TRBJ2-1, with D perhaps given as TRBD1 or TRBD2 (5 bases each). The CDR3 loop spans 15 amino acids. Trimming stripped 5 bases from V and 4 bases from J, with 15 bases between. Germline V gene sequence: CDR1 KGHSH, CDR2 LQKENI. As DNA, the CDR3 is TGTGCCAGCTCATCCCCGGGACGAGAATACAATGAGCAGTTCTTC. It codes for CASSSPGREYNEQFF.

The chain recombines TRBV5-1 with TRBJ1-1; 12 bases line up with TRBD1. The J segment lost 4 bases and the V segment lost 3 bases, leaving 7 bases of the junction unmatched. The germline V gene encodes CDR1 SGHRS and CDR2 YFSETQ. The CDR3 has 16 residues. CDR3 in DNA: TGCGCCAGCAGCTGGGGGACAGGGGGCGGTTTCACTGAAGCTTTCTTT. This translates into CASSWGTGGGFTEAFF.

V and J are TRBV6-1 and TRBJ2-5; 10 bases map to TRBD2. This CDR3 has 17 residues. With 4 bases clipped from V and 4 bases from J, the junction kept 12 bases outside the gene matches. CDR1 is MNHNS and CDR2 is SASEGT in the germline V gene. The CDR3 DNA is TGTGCCAGCAGTGGGACTAGCGGAAGGATTATAGGAGAGACCCAGTACTTC. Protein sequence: CASSGTSGRIIGETQYF.

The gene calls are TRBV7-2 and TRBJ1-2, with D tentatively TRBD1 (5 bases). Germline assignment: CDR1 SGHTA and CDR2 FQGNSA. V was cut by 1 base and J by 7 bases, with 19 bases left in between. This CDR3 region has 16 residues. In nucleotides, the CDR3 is TGTGCCAGCAGCTTAGGATCTCTGTCCCAGGGCGGTGGCTACACCTTC. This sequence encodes CASSLGSLSQGGGYTF.

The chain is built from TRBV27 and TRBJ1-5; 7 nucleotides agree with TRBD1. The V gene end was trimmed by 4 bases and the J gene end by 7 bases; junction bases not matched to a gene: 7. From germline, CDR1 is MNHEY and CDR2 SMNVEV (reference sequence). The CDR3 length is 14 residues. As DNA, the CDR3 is TGTGCCAGCAGTTCTAGACAGGGCGGGCAGCCCCAGCATTTT. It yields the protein CASSSRQGGQPQHF.

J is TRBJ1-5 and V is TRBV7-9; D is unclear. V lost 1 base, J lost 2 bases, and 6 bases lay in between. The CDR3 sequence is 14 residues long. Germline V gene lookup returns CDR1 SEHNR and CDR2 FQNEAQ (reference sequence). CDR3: CASSLGAGNQPQHF. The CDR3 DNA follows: TGTGCCAGCAGCTTAGGGGCGGGCAATCAGCCCCAGCATTTT. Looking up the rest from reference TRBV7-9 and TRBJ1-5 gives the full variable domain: DTGVSQNPRHKITKRGQNVTFRCDPISEHNRLYWYRQTLGQGPEFLTYFQNEAQLEKSRLLSDRFSAERPKGSFSTLEIQRTEQGDSAMYLCASSLGAGNQPQHFGDGTRLSIL.

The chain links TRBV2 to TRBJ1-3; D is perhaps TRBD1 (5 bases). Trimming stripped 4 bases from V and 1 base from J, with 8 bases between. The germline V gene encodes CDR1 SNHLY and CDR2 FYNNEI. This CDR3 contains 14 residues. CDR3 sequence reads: CASSAGGSGNTIYF. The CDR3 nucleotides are TGTGCCAGCAGTGCGGGGGGATCTGGAAACACCATATATTTT.

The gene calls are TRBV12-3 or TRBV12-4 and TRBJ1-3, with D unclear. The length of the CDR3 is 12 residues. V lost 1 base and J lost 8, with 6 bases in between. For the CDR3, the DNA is TGTGCCAGCAGTTTAGGTACGGACACCATATATTTT. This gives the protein CASSLGTDTIYF.

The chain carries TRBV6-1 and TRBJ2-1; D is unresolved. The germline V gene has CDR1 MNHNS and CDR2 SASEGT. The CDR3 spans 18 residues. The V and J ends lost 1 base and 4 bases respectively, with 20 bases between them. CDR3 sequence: CASSEGVSRPAIYNEQFF. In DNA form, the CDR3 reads TGTGCCAGCAGTGAAGGCGTGTCCCGGCCAGCCATTTACAATGAGCAGTTCTTC.

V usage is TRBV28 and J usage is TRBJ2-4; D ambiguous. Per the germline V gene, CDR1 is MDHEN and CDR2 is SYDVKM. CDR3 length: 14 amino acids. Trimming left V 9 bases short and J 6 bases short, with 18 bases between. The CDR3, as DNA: TGTGCCAGTAGGACGGACCTCGGATTAAACATTCAGTACTTC. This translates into CASRTDLGLNIQYF. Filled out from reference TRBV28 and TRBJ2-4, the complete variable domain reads DVKVTQSSRYLVKRTGEKVFLECVQDMDHENMFWYRQDPGLGLRLIYFSYDVKMKEKGDIPEGYSVSREKKERFSLILESASTNQTSMYLCASRTDLGLNIQYFGAGTRLSVL.

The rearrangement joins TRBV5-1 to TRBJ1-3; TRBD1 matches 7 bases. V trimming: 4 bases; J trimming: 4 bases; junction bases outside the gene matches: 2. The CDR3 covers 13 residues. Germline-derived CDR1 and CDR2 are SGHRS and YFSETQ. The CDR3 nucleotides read TGCGCCAGCAGCCGGGGACAGGGAAACACCATATATTTT. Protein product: CASSRGQGNTIYF.

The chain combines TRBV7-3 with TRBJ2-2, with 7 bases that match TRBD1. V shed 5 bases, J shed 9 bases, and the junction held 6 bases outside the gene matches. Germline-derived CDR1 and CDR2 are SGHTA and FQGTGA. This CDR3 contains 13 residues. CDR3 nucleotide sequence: TGTGCCAGCAGCCTTCACAGGGGAAGGGAGCTGTTTTTT. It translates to CASSLHRGRELFF.

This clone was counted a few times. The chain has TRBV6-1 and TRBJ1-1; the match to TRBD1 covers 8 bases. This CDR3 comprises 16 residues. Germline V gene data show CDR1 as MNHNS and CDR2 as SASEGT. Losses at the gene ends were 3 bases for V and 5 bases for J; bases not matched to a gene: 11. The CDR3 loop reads CASSELLRGRGTEAFF. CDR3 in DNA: TGTGCCAGCAGTGAGCTCCTCAGGGGGCGCGGGACTGAAGCTTTCTTT.

Written as DNA, the CDR3 is TGCGCCAGCAGCTTGGGACAGGACTACTACAATGAGCAGTTCTTC. It is translated as CASSLGQDYYNEQFF. This rearrangement joins TRBV5-1 to TRBJ2-1; D is tentatively TRBD1 or TRBD2 (6 bases each). Looked up from germline, CDR1 is SGHRS and CDR2 is YFSETQ. The V and J ends lost 0 bases and 3 bases respectively, with 10 bases between them. The length of the CDR3 is 15 residues.

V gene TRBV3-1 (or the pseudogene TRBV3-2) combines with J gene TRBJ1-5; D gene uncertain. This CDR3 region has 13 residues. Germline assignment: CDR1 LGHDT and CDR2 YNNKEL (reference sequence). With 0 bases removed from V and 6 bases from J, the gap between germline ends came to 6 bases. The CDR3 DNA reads TGTGCCAGCAGCCAAGATTGGGTTCAGCCCCAGCATTTT. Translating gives CASSQDWVQPQHF.

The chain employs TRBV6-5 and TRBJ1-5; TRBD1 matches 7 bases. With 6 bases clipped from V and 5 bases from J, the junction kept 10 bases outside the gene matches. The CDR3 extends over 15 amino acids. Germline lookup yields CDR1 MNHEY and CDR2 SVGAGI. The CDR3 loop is CASSYTGDDYQPQHF. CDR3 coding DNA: TGTGCCAGCAGCTACACAGGGGATGACTATCAGCCCCAGCATTTT.

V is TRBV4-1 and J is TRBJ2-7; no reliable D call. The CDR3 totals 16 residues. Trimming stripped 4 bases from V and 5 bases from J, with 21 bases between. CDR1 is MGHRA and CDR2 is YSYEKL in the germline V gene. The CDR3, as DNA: TGCGCCAGCAGCCCAGAAAGAGTCGCGTTTAGGCACGAGCAGTACTTC. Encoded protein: CASSPERVAFRHEQYF.

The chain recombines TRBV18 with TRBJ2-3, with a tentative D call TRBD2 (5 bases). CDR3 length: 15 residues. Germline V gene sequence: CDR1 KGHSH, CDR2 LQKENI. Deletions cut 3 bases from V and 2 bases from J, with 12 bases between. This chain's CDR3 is CASSPPRGNTDTQYF. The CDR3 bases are TGTGCCAGCTCACCCCCGCGAGGGAACACAGATACGCAGTATTTT.

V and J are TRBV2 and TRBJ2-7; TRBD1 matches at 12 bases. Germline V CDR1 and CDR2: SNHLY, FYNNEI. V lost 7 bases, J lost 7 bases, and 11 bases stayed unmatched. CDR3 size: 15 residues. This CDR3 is CASKHPGQGAGEQYF. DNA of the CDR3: TGTGCCAGCAAGCACCCGGGACAGGGGGCAGGGGAGCAGTACTTC.

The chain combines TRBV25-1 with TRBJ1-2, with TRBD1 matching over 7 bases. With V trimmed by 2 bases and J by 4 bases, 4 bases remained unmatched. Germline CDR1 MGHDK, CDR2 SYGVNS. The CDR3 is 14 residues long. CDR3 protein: CASSELDRSYGYTF. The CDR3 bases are TGTGCCAGCAGTGAACTGGACAGGTCCTATGGCTACACCTTC.

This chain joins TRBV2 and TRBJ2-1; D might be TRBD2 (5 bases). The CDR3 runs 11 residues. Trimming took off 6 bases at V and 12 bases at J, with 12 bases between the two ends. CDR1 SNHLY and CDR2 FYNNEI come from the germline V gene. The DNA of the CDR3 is TGTGCCAGCAGGTTGCGACTAAGGCAGTTCTTC. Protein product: CASRLRLRQFF.

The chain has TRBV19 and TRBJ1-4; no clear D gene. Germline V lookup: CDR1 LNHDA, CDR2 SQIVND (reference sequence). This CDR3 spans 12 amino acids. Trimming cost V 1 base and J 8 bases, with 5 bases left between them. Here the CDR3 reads CASSIVQEKLFF. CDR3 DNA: TGTGCCAGTAGTATAGTGCAGGAAAAACTGTTTTTT.

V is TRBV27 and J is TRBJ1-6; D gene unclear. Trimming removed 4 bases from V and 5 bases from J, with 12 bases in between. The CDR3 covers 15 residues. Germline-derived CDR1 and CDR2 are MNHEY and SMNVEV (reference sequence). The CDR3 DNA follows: TGTGCCAGCAGTTCGTATCCAGACCATAATTCACCCCTCCACTTT. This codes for CASSSYPDHNSPLHF.

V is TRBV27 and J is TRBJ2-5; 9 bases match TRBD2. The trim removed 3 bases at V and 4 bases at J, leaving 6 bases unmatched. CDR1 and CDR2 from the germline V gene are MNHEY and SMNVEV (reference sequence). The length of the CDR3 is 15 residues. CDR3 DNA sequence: TGTGCCAGCAGTTTCGCCGCGCGGGAGGGAGAGACCCAGTACTTC. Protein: CASSFAAREGETQYF.

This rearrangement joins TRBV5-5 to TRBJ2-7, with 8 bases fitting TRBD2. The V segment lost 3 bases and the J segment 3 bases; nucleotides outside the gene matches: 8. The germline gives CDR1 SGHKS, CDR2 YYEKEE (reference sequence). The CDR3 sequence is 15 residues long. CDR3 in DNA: TGTGCCAGCAGCTCGGGTCCGCGGGAGGTCTACGAGCAGTACTTC. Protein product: CASSSGPREVYEQYF.

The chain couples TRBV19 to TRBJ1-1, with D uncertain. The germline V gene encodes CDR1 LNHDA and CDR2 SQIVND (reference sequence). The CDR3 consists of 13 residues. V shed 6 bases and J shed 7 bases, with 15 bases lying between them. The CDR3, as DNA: TGTGCCAGTAGATCGGGGTCTATCATTGAAGCTTTCTTT. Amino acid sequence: CASRSGSIIEAFF. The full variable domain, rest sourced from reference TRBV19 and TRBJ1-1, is DGGITQSPKYLFRKEGQNVTLSCEQNLNHDAMYWYRQDPGQGLRLIYYSQIVNDFQKGDIAEGYSVSREKKESFPLTVTSAQKNPTAFYLCASRSGSIIEAFFGQGTRLTVV.

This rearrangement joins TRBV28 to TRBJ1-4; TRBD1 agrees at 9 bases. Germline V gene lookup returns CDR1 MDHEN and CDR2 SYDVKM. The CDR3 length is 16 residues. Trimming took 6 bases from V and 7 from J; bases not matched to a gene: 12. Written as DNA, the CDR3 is TGTGCCAGCAGCCGAGTAACAGGGGGCAGGGGTGAAAAACTGTTTTTT. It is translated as CASSRVTGGRGEKLFF.

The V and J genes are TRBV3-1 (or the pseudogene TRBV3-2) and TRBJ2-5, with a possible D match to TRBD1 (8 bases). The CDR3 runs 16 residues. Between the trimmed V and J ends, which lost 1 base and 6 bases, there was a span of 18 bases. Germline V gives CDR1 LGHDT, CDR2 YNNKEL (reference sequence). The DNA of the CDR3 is TGTGCCAGCAGCCAAGTTACAGGGGGGGCGGTAAAGACCCAGTACTTC. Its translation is CASSQVTGGAVKTQYF.

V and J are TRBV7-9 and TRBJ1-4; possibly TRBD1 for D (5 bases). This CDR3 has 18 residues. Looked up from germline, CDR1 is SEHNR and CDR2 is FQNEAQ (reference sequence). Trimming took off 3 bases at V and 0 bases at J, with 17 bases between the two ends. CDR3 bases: TGTGCCAGCAGCTTTAGGCCAAGTGGGACTGCAACTAATGAAAAACTGTTTTTT. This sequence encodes CASSFRPSGTATNEKLFF.